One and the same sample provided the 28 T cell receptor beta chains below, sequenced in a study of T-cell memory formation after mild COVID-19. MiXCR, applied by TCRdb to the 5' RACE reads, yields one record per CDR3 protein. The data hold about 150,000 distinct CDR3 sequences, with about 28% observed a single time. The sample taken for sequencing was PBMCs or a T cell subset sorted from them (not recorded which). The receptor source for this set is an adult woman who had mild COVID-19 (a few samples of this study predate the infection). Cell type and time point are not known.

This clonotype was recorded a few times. The CDR3, as DNA: TGTGCCAGCAGCTTAGTGGGGACTCTCACAGATACGCAGTATTTT. Protein sequence: CASSLVGTLTDTQYF. The chain employs TRBV7-9 and TRBJ2-3; D is perhaps TRBD2 (6 bases). The CDR3 runs to 15 residues. Trimming shortened V by 1 base and J by 2 bases, and 10 bases separated the two germline ends. CDR1 and CDR2 (germline): SEHNR, FQNEAQ (reference sequence).

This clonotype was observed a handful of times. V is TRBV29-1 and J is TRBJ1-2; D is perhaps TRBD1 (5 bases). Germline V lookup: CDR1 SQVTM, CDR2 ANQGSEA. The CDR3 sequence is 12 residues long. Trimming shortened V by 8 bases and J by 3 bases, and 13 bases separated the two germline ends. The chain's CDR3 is CSTESGHYGYTF. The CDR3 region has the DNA TGCAGCACAGAATCGGGGCACTATGGCTACACCTTC.

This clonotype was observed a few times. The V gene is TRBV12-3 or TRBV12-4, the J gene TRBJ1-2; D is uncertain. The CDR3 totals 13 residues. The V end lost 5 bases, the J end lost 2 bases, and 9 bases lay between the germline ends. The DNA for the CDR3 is TGTGCCAGCAGTCCGGGAGTAAACTATGGCTACACCTTC. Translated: CASSPGVNYGYTF.

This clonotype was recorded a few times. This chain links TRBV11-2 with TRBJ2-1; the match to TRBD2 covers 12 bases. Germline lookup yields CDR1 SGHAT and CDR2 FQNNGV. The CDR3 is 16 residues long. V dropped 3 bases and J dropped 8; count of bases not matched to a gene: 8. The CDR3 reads CASSLLAGGPVDEQFF. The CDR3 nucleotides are TGTGCCAGCAGCTTGCTAGCGGGAGGGCCGGTGGATGAGCAGTTCTTC.

CDR3 protein: CSVEEGPARATQYF. CDR3 bases: TGCAGCGTTGAAGAGGGCCCGGCACGGGCTACGCAGTATTTT. This chain links TRBV29-1 with TRBJ2-3; no definite D call. Germline CDR1 is SQVTM and CDR2 is ANQGSEA. The V end lost 0 bases, the J end lost 8 bases, and 15 bases lay between the germline ends. The length of the CDR3 is 14 residues.

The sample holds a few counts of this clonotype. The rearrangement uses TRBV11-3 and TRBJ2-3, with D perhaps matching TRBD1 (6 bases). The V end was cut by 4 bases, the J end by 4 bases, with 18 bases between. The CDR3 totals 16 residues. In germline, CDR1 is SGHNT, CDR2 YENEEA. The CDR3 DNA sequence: TGTGCCAGCAGCTCCCCGGTGGGGGCTAGTGCAGATACGCAGTATTTT. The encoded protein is CASSSPVGASADTQYF.

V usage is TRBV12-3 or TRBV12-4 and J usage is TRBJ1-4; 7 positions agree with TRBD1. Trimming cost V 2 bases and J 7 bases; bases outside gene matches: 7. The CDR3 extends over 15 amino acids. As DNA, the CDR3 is TGTGCCAGCAGTTTATCGACAGGGTGGAGTGAAAAACTGTTTTTT. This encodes CASSLSTGWSEKLFF.

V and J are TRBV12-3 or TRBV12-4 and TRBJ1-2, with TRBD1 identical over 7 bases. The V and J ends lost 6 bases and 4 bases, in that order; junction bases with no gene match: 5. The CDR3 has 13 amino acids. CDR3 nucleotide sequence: TGTGCCAGCAGCACGGGACAGTTCTATGGCTACACCTTC. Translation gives CASSTGQFYGYTF.

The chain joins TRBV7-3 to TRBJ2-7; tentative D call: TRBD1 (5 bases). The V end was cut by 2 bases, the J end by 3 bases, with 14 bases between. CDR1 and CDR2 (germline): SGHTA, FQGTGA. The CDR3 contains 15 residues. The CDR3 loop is CASSLSGNRDYEQYF. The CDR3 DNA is TGTGCCAGCAGCTTATCAGGGAACCGAGACTACGAGCAGTACTTC.

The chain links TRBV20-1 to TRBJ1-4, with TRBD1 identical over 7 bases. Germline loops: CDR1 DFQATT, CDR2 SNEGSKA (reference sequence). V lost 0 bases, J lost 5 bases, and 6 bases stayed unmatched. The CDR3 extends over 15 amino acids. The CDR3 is CSARDAPGQNEKLFF. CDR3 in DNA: TGCAGTGCTAGAGATGCCCCGGGACAGAATGAAAAACTGTTTTTT.

The CDR3 loop reads CASLEDRSSYNEQFF. The DNA of the CDR3 is TGTGCCTCCCTCGAGGACAGGAGCTCCTACAATGAGCAGTTCTTC. The gene calls are TRBV6-1 and TRBJ2-1; 7 nucleotides match TRBD1. Per germline, CDR1 MNHNS and CDR2 SASEGT. The CDR3 has 15 residues. Losses at the gene ends were 11 bases for V and 0 bases for J; bases not matched to a gene: 10.

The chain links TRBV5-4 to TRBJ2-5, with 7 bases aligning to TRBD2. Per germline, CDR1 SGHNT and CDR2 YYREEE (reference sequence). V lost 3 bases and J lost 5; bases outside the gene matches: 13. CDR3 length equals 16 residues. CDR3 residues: CASSSTGPGGGETQYF. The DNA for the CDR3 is TGTGCCAGCAGCTCGACTGGCCCCGGGGGAGGGGAGACCCAGTACTTC.

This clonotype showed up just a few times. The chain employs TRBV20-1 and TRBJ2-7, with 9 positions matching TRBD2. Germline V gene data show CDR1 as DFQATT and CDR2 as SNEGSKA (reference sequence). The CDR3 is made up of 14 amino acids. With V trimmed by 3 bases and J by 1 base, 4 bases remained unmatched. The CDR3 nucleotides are TGCAGTGCTAGCGAGCGGGGGGTATCCTACGAGCAGTACTTC. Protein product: CSASERGVSYEQYF.

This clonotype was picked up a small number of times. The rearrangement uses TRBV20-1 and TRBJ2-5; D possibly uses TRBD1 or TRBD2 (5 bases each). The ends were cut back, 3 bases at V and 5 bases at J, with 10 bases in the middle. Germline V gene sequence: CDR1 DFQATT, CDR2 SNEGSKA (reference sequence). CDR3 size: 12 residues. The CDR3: CSASRGSETQYF. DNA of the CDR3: TGCAGTGCTAGCCGGGGCAGCGAGACCCAGTACTTC.

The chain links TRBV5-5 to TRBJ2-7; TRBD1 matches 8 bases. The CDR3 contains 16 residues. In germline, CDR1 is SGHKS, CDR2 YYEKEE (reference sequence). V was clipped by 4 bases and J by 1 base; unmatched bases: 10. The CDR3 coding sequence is TGTGCCAGCAGCCCCGGTGTACAGGGGGGTTCCTACGAGCAGTACTTC. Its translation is CASSPGVQGGSYEQYF. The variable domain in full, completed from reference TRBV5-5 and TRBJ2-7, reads DAGVTQSPTHLIKTRGQQVTLRCSPISGHKSVSWYQQVLGQGPQFIFQYYEKEERGRGNFPDRFSARQFPNYSSELNVNALLLGDSALYLCASSPGVQGGSYEQYFGPGTRLTVT.

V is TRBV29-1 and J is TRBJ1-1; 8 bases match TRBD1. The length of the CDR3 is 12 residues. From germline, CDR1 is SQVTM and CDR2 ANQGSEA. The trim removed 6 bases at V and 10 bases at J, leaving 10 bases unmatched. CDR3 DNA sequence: TGCAGCGTCGGGACAGGTGGAGGTGGAGCTTTCTTT. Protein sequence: CSVGTGGGGAFF. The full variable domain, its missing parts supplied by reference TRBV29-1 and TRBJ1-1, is SAVISQKPSRDICQRGTSLTIQCQVDSQVTMMFWYRQQPGQSLTLIATANQGSEATYESGFVIDKFPISRPNLTFSTLTVSNMSPEDSSIYLCSVGTGGGGAFFGQGTRLTVV.

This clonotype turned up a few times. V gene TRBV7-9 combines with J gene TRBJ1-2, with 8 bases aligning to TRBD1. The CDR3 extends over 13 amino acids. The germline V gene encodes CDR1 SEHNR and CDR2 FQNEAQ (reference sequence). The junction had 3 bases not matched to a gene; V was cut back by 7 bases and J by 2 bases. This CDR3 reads CASNRGGNYGYTF. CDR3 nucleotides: TGTGCCAGCAACAGGGGGGGAAACTATGGCTACACCTTC.

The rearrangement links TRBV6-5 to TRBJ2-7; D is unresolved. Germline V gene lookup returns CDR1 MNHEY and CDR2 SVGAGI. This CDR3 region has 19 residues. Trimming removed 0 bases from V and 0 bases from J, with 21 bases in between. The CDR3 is CASSYSVPRSKLSSYEQYF. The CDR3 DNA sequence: TGTGCCAGCAGTTACTCCGTCCCGCGGTCCAAGCTAAGCTCCTACGAGCAGTACTTC.

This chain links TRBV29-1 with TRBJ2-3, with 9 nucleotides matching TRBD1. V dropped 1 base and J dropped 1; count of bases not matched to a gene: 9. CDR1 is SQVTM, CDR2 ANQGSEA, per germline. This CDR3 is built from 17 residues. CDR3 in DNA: TGCAGCGTTGAAGCCAGGACAGGGGAGAGGGGCACAGATACGCAGTATTTT. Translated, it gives CSVEARTGERGTDTQYF.

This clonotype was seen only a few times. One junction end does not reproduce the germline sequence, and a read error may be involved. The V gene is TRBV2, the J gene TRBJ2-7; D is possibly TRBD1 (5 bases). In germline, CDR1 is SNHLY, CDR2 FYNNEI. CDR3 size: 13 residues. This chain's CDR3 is CASREGREYEQYF. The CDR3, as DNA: TGTGCCAGCAGGGAAGGCAGGGAATACGAGCAGTACTTC.

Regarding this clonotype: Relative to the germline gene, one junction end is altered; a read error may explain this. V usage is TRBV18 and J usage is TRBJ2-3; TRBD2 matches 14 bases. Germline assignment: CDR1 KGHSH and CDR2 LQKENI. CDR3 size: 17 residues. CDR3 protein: CASSPPLGTSGGDTLYF. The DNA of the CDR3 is TGTGCCAGCTCACCACCGCTCGGGACTAGCGGGGGTGATACGCTGTATTTT.

CDR3 sequence (DNA): TGTGCCAGCACGGACGGCGGGGAGCTGTTTTTT. As protein: CASTDGGELFF. V usage is TRBV6-5 and J usage is TRBJ2-2; D gene ambiguous. The V and J ends lost 7 bases and 7 bases respectively, with 7 bases between them. The CDR3 runs to 11 residues. Germline lookup yields CDR1 MNHEY and CDR2 SVGAGI.

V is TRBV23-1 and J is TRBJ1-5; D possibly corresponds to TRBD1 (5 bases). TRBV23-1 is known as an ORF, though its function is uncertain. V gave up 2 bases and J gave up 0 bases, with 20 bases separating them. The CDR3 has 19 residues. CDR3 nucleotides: TGCGCCAGCAGTCAACAATTCCTTGACAGAAACAATAGCAATCAGCCCCAGCATTTT. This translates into CASSQQFLDRNNSNQPQHF.

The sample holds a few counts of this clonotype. CDR3 DNA: TGCAGTGCCGCAGACCCGCCGGGAACCTACGAGCAGTACTTC. Protein product: CSAADPPGTYEQYF. This rearrangement joins TRBV20-1 to TRBJ2-7; D perhaps matches TRBD2 (5 bases). Per the germline V gene, CDR1 is DFQATT and CDR2 is SNEGSKA (reference sequence). V was shortened by 6 bases and J by 2 bases, with 17 bases between the two germline ends. This CDR3 has 14 amino acids.

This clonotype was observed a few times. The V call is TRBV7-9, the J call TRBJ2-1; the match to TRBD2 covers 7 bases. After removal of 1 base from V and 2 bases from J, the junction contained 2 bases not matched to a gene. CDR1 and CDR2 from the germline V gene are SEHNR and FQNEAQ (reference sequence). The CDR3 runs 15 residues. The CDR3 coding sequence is TGTGCCAGCAGCTTAGGGGGACTAACCTACAATGAGCAGTTCTTC. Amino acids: CASSLGGLTYNEQFF. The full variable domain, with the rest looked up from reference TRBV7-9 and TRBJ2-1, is DTGVSQNPRHKITKRGQNVTFRCDPISEHNRLYWYRQTLGQGPEFLTYFQNEAQLEKSRLLSDRFSAERPKGSFSTLEIQRTEQGDSAMYLCASSLGGLTYNEQFFGPGTRLTVL.

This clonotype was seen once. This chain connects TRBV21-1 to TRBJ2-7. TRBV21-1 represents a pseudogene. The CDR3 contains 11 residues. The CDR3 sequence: CASSKGREQYF. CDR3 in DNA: TGTGCCAGCAGCAAAGGACGAGAGCAGTACTTC.

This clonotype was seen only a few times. CDR3 nucleotide sequence: TGCAGTGCTAGCGGGGGGGCCGCAGATACGCAGTATTTT. Its protein is CSASGGAADTQYF. This sequence joins TRBV20-1 and TRBJ2-3, with 8 bases identical to TRBD2. The CDR3 loop spans 13 amino acids. Germline V lookup: CDR1 DFQATT, CDR2 SNEGSKA (reference sequence). V lost 3 bases and J lost 4; bases outside the gene matches: 3.

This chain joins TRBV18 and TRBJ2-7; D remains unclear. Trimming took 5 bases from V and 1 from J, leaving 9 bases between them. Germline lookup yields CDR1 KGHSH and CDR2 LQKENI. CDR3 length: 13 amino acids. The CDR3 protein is CASSELGSYEQYF. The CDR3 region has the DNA TGTGCCAGCTCAGAACTGGGGTCCTACGAGCAGTACTTC.